A selection of T cell receptor beta chains follows, all from one sample in a study of regulatory T cells in long-lasting Graves disease. TCRdb reprocessed the multiplex PCR reads via MiXCR and lists one record per CDR3 protein. Among about 610,000 distinct CDR3 sequences listed, approximately 16% were seen once. This sample was shared with a second study, whose subject was T cells in Graves' hyperthyroidism and ophthalmopathy.

Here the sequenced sample was peripheral blood mononuclear cells (PBMCs), taken at new diagnosis, from a patient treated with antithyroid drugs. These receptors were taken from a man between 18 and 35 years old with Graves disease. The CDR3 runs from the conserved cysteine through the conserved F or W. The D gene is left open where the match is weak. A row's size may be missing; if present it is once, few, many or a size class.

length,size,V,J,D,DNA,CDR3
12,few,TRBV29-1,TRBJ2-7,.,TGCAGCGTTGATTCTGAGGGCTACGAGCAGTACTTC,CSVDSEGYEQYF
17,few,TRBV19,TRBJ2-1,TRBD2,TGTGCCAGTAGTATTCTGGTGGCGGGAGGGCTCTACAATGAGCAGTTCTTC,CASSILVAGGLYNEQFF
15,many,TRBV3-1,TRBJ2-1,.,TGTGCCAGCAGCCAAGTCGTTACACAAGACAATGAGCAGTTCTTC,CASSQVVTQDNEQFF
11,.,TRBV2,TRBJ2-7,.,TGTGCCAGCAGTGAACAGGAGGCGCAGTACTTC,CASSEQEAQYF
13,.,TRBV9,TRBJ1-2,TRBD1,TGTGCCAGCAGCCTGACAGGGGAGACTGGCTACACCTTC,CASSLTGETGYTF
13,many,TRBV29-1,TRBJ2-5,TRBD1,TGCAGCCATCAGGGGGCGACTCAAGAGACCCAGTACTTC,CSHQGATQETQYF
15,many,TRBV2,TRBJ2-3,TRBD2,TGTGCCAGCAGTACCGGGACTAGCATGACAGATACGCAGTATTTT,CASSTGTSMTDTQYF
16,few,TRBV15,TRBJ2-7,.,TGTGCCACCAGCAGAGGTTCCGGGCTCGGCGGATACGAGCAGTACTTC,CATSRGSGLGGYEQYF
13,few,TRBV20-1,TRBJ2-7,.,TGCAGTGCTGGGGACAGCGGGTCCTACGAGCAGTACTTC,CSAGDSGSYEQYF
16,.,TRBV12-3/TRBV12-4,TRBJ2-2,.,TGTGCCAGCAGTTTTTCTGGAGGTTCGGACACCGGGGAGCTGTTTTTT,CASSFSGGSDTGELFF
17,many,TRBV5-1,TRBJ2-3,TRBD1,TGCGCCAGCAGCTTGAGTTGGACAGGGCGGCGCACAGATACGCAGTATTTT,CASSLSWTGRRTDTQYF
13,many,TRBV28,TRBJ1-1,.,TGTGCCAGCCGCGTTAAGGGGGGCACTGAAGCTTTCTTT,CASRVKGGTEAFF
15,many,TRBV11-2,TRBJ2-5,TRBD2,TGTGCCAGCAGCTTACTAGCGGGAGTAATGGAGACCCAGTACTTC,CASSLLAGVMETQYF
17,.,TRBV18,TRBJ1-5,.,TGTGCCAGCTCACCACCCCGGTCGGGGCAGGGAAATCAGCCCCAGCATTTT,CASSPPRSGQGNQPQHF
14,many,TRBV3-1,TRBJ2-1,TRBD2,TGTGCCAGCACGATAAGCGGGAGGGCGTATGAGCAGTTCTTC,CASTISGRAYEQFF
14,many,TRBV12-3/TRBV12-4,TRBJ1-5,.,TGTGCCAGCAGTTTGTTAGGGGTAGGTCAGCCCCAGCATTTT,CASSLLGVGQPQHF
14,many,TRBV6-1,TRBJ1-5,.,TGTGCCAGCAAACCGTGGGGAGCTGATCAGCCCCAGCATTTT,CASKPWGADQPQHF
20,.,TRBV6-6,TRBJ1-5,TRBD1,TGTGCCAGCAGTTACTCGATCGCGGAGCAGGGGGCGCATAGCAATCAGCCCCAGCATTTT,CASSYSIAEQGAHSNQPQHF
13,few,TRBV2,TRBJ1-4,.,TGTGCCAGCAGTGAGCGAGACCCTGAAAAACTGTTTTTT,CASSERDPEKLFF
15,few,TRBV9,TRBJ2-7,TRBD2,TGTGCCAGCAGCGTAGCTCCTGGACTAGCAGACGAGCAGTACTTC,CASSVAPGLADEQYF
14,once,TRBV10-1,TRBJ2-7,.,TGCGCCAGCAGTGAGGGCCCGGGGGGCTGCGAGCAGTACTTC,CASSEGPGGCEQYF
14,few,TRBV20-1,TRBJ2-7,TRBD1,TGCAGTGCTAGATCGGGACAGGAACTCTACGAGCAGTACTTC,CSARSGQELYEQYF
14,.,TRBV6-1,TRBJ2-7,TRBD2,TGTGCCAGCAGCAGACTAGCGGGAGGGCGCGAGCAGTACTTC,CASSRLAGGREQYF
14,.,TRBV20-1,TRBJ1-6,TRBD1,TGCAGTGCTGGGGACAGAGATTATAATTCACCCCTCCACTTT,CSAGDRDYNSPLHF
15,.,TRBV19,TRBJ2-7,TRBD2,TGTGCCAGTAGTATTCTTGCGGGAGACTTCTACGAGCAGTACTTC,CASSILAGDFYEQYF
15,few,TRBV28,TRBJ1-3,.,TGTGCCAGCATCGGGGCAGGGGCGGCTGGAAACACCATATATTTT,CASIGAGAAGNTIYF
15,.,TRBV9,TRBJ1-5,.,TGTGCCAGCAGCGTAGGTCCAGAGAAGGATCAGCCCCAGCATTTT,CASSVGPEKDQPQHF
14,many,TRBV6-5,TRBJ2-7,.,TGTGCCAGCAGTTACTCGGGCGGATCCTACGAGCAGTACTTC,CASSYSGGSYEQYF
17,.,TRBV27,TRBJ2-3,.,TGTGCCAGCAGTTTATCGGGGTTAGCCGGGGGTCCAGATACGCAGTATTTT,CASSLSGLAGGPDTQYF
16,.,TRBV5-6,TRBJ2-1,.,TGTGCCAGCAGCGAGGATGGCGGATCAGGGTACAATGAGCAGTTCTTC,CASSEDGGSGYNEQFF
14,many,TRBV27,TRBJ2-7,.,TGTGCCAGCAGCCCGGCATTAGGGTCCTACGAGCAGTACTTC,CASSPALGSYEQYF
17,few,TRBV24-1,TRBJ2-3,TRBD1,TGTGCCACCAGTTCGACAGGGGGCCTCTCTAGCACAGATACGCAGTATTTT,CATSSTGGLSSTDTQYF
15,.,TRBV20-1,TRBJ2-1,.,TGCAGTGGAGGAGCGCCGGGGGTGGACTACAATGAGCAGTTCTTC,CSGGAPGVDYNEQFF
14,many,TRBV27,TRBJ1-5,.,TGTGCCAGCAGTTCGGTGGGGAGCAATCAGCCCCAGCATTTT,CASSSVGSNQPQHF
14,few,TRBV20-1,TRBJ1-1,.,TGCAGTGCTAGAGGACAGCTTTTGAACACTGAAGCTTTCTTT,CSARGQLLNTEAFF
15,few,TRBV19,TRBJ1-1,TRBD1,TGTGCCAGTAGTATAGGGGACAGCGTGTCGGCTGAAGCTTTCTTT,CASSIGDSVSAEAFF
11,many,TRBV30,TRBJ1-1,.,TGTGCCTGGAGGCGGAACACTGAAGCTTTCTTT,CAWRRNTEAFF
14,many,TRBV20-1,TRBJ2-7,.,TGCAGTGCTAGAGACGCAGGAGTCTCCTACGAGCAGTACTTC,CSARDAGVSYEQYF
14,many,TRBV5-5,TRBJ2-7,TRBD2,TGTGCCAGCAGTACCGAGCGGGAGCGCTACGAGCAGTACTTC,CASSTERERYEQYF
12,few,TRBV20-1,TRBJ1-3,.,TGCAGTGCTGTGAACGCCGGAAACACCATATATTTT,CSAVNAGNTIYF
18,.,TRBV7-6,TRBJ2-5,TRBD1,TGTGCCAGCGCCTCCCACCCGGGACAGGGAACTTTGGGGGAGACCCAGTACTTC,CASASHPGQGTLGETQYF
15,many,TRBV4-1,TRBJ2-7,.,TGCGCCAGCAGCCAAGTCGGGGGGCTAGGGAACGAGCAGTACTTC,CASSQVGGLGNEQYF
14,.,TRBV4-1,TRBJ2-5,TRBD1,TGCGCCAGCAGCCAGGGGACAGGGGCAGAGACCCAGTACTTC,CASSQGTGAETQYF
17,few,TRBV18,TRBJ1-1,TRBD1,TGTGCCAGCTCACCAGTTCAGGGGGCGAGGGTTAACACTGAAGCTTTCTTT,CASSPVQGARVNTEAFF
11,many,TRBV18,TRBJ2-3,.,TGTGCCAGCTCAAATATGGATACGCAGTATTTT,CASSNMDTQYF
12,many,TRBV11-2,TRBJ2-7,.,TGTGCCAGCAGCTTAGATAACCAGAGCCAGTACTTC,CASSLDNQSQYF
16,.,TRBV20-1,TRBJ2-2,TRBD2,TGCAGTGCTAAACCGGGACTAGTAAGCAGCACCGGGGAGCTGTTTTTT,CSAKPGLVSSTGELFF
13,many,TRBV5-1,TRBJ1-1,TRBD1,TGCGCCAGCAGCACCGGACAGGGGACTGAAGCTTTCTTT,CASSTGQGTEAFF
14,.,TRBV29-1,TRBJ2-3,.,TGCAGCGTTGAAGCGCGGGACCAAGGGGATACGCAGTATTTT,CSVEARDQGDTQYF
19,.,TRBV14,TRBJ1-1,.,TGTGCCAGCAGCCAAGATATTTTTAGGAACAGGCTTGTGAACACTGAAGCTTTCTTT,CASSQDIFRNRLVNTEAFF
14,many,TRBV11-2,TRBJ2-7,.,TGTGCCAGCAGCTTAAACAACGGACCTTACGAGCAGTACTTC,CASSLNNGPYEQYF
14,few,TRBV4-2,TRBJ1-2,TRBD1,TGTGCCAGCAGCCAAGATGGACAGGCCTATGGCTACACCTTC,CASSQDGQAYGYTF
15,few,TRBV15,TRBJ2-7,TRBD1,TGTGCCACCAGCAGCCCTCGGGACAGCTCCTACGAGCAGTACTTC,CATSSPRDSSYEQYF
13,many,TRBV20-1,TRBJ1-1,TRBD1,TGCAGTGCTCGGACAGGGGGAAACACTGAAGCTTTCTTT,CSARTGGNTEAFF
14,.,TRBV30,TRBJ2-5,.,TGTGCCTGGAGAAGAAGGGTTCGCCAAGAGACCCAGTACTTC,CAWRRRVRQETQYF
13,few,TRBV7-9,TRBJ2-7,.,TGTGCCAGCGCCGGGGCTGGCTCCTACGAGCAGTACTTC,CASAGAGSYEQYF